This T cell receptor beta chain was observed in a study of spatial heterogeneity in lung cancer. Per the germline V gene, CDR1 is SGHRS and CDR2 is YFSETQ. Trimming stripped 4 bases from V and 11 bases from J, with 16 bases between. The CDR3 consists of 14 residues. Stated time point: sample taken at primary tumor resection. Sequencing of whole RNA from tumor, nontumor lung or frozen PBMC involved no sorting. TCR cDNA molecules each had a unique molecular identifier. TCRdb processed the 5' RACE reads anew with MiXCR; each CDR3 protein has one entry. In the table there are just over 14,000 distinct CDR3 sequences, 10% to 12% of which are singletons.

The input for sequencing was PBMCs, taken at surgery. The TCR comes from a female donor with early-stage non-small cell lung cancer. This chain links TRBV5-1 with TRBJ1-6; D might be TRBD1 (5 bases). The CDR3 region is CASSPGRRGTPLHF. CDR3 DNA sequence: TGCGCCAGCAGCCCGGGACGGCGGGGAACACCCCTCCACTTT. The entire variable domain, with the rest obtained from reference TRBV5-1 and TRBJ1-6, is as follows: KAGVTQTPRYLIKTRGQQVTLSCSPISGHRSVSWYQQTPGQGLQFLFEYFSETQRNKGNFPGRFSGRQFSNSRSEMNVSTLELGDSALYLCASSPGRRGTPLHFGNGTRLTVT.